The 17 T cell receptor beta chains below were found in one sample sequenced in a study of T cells after yellow fever vaccination. TCRdb re-called the 5' RACE reads through MiXCR, storing one row per CDR3 protein. The sample records about 120,000 distinct CDR3 sequences, more than 7.5% being singletons. Sequenced here: CD8+ T cells sorted from PBMCs, sampled on the day of the yellow fever booster vaccination. The receptors come from a man between 18 and 35 years old who received the YFV17D yellow fever vaccine.

J is TRBJ2-7 and V is TRBV10-2; TRBD1 matches at 9 bases. CDR1 and CDR2 (germline): WSHSY, SAAADI. The trim removed 0 bases at V and 6 bases at J, leaving 3 bases unmatched. There are 14 residues in the CDR3. CDR3 in amino acids: CASSESGTGLEQYF. The CDR3 DNA follows: TGCGCCAGCAGTGAGTCCGGGACAGGGCTCGAGCAGTACTTC.

This clonotype was seen a handful of times. This chain uses TRBV7-3 with TRBJ2-5; TRBD2 matches at 7 bases. V shed 2 bases and J 10 bases; nucleotides not matched to a gene: 7. Germline V gives CDR1 SGHTA, CDR2 FQGTGA. The CDR3 has 13 residues. CDR3 nucleotide sequence: TGTGCCAGCAGCTTACTGACTAGCTCGGACCAGTACTTC. It translates to CASSLLTSSDQYF.

The genes are TRBV15 and TRBJ2-2, with D perhaps TRBD2 (5 bases). The V end was cut by 0 bases, the J end by 6 bases, with 8 bases between. Germline CDR1 and CDR2: LNHNV and YYDKDF (reference sequence). The CDR3 sequence is 14 residues long. The CDR3 sequence: CATSRDRGSGELFF. The CDR3 nucleotides are TGTGCCACCAGCAGAGATCGAGGGTCCGGGGAGCTGTTTTTT.

The chain's CDR3 is CASSPGPPKTQYF. The DNA for the CDR3 is TGCGCCAGCAGCCCCGGGCCCCCCAAGACCCAGTACTTC. The genes are TRBV4-1 and TRBJ2-5; unclear D gene. V lost 4 bases to trimming and J lost 6 bases, with 12 bases between them. The germline V gene encodes CDR1 MGHRA and CDR2 YSYEKL. The CDR3 covers 13 residues.

This clonotype was counted a single time. V usage is TRBV27 and J usage is TRBJ2-5, with no clear D. The CDR3 is 14 residues long. The germline V and J ends were trimmed by 2 bases and 0 bases, with 7 bases remaining between them. Germline V gene data show CDR1 as MNHEY and CDR2 as SMNVEV (reference sequence). The CDR3 bases are TGTGCCAGCAGTTTAAGGGCAGACCAAGAGACCCAGTACTTC. It encodes CASSLRADQETQYF.

The CDR3 DNA sequence: TGCAGTGCTAGAGACCCTCGCGGGGTATGGCAGCCCCAGCATTTT. As protein: CSARDPRGVWQPQHF. The chain couples TRBV20-1 to TRBJ1-5; D remains ambiguous. The CDR3 length is 15 residues. CDR1 DFQATT and CDR2 SNEGSKA come from the germline V gene (reference sequence). The ends were cut back, 0 bases at V and 7 bases at J, with 16 bases in the middle.

This clonotype was recorded a few times. V gene TRBV7-2 combines with J gene TRBJ2-1; possibly TRBD1 for D (6 bases). CDR1 is SGHTA, CDR2 FQGNSA, per germline. The V and J ends lost 2 bases and 5 bases respectively, with 16 bases between them. The CDR3 consists of 16 residues. As DNA, the CDR3 is TGTGCCAGCAGCTTAAGAGGGGTTACAGGGAACAATGAGCAGTTCTTC. Its protein product is CASSLRGVTGNNEQFF.

There are a few counts of this clonotype. This chain links TRBV4-1 with TRBJ2-7; D may be TRBD2 (6 bases). The CDR3 consists of 15 residues. The germline V gene has CDR1 MGHRA and CDR2 YSYEKL. Trimming left V 3 bases short and J 3 bases short, with 15 bases between. This chain's CDR3 is CASSHSSGAGYEQYF. The CDR3 region has the DNA TGCGCCAGCAGCCACTCTTCCGGAGCGGGCTACGAGCAGTACTTC.

This clonotype was counted a few times. V gene TRBV5-1 combines with J gene TRBJ2-1; TRBD1 agrees at 9 bases. The J segment lost 4 bases and the V segment lost 3 bases, leaving 2 bases of the junction unmatched. The CDR3 is 14 amino acids. Looked up from germline, CDR1 is SGHRS and CDR2 is YFSETQ. The CDR3 DNA follows: TGCGCCAGCAGCTCCGGGACAGGGTACAATGAGCAGTTCTTC. It encodes CASSSGTGYNEQFF. Full variable domain (rest looked up from reference TRBV5-1 and TRBJ2-1): KAGVTQTPRYLIKTRGQQVTLSCSPISGHRSVSWYQQTPGQGLQFLFEYFSETQRNKGNFPGRFSGRQFSNSRSEMNVSTLELGDSALYLCASSSGTGYNEQFFGPGTRLTVL.

This clonotype occurred many times. The V and J genes are TRBV15 and TRBJ2-7, with D tentatively TRBD1 (6 bases). This CDR3 region has 13 residues. Germline loops: CDR1 LNHNV, CDR2 YYDKDF (reference sequence). V shed 5 bases and J shed 2 bases, with 10 bases lying between them. The CDR3 reads CATSQGSAYEQYF. The DNA for the CDR3 is TGTGCCACCAGCCAGGGGAGCGCCTACGAGCAGTACTTC.

The chain has TRBV7-6 and TRBJ1-5; D remains unclear. The germline CDR1 and CDR2 sequences are SGHVS and FNYEAQ. The CDR3 is made up of 11 amino acids. Trimming took 5 bases from V and 12 from J, leaving 11 bases between them. The DNA for the CDR3 is TGTGCCAGCAGCCTTGTGGGGAGCCAGCATTTT. This gives the protein CASSLVGSQHF.

This clonotype was seen only a few times. This sequence joins TRBV11-2 and TRBJ2-2, with 7 nucleotides matching TRBD2. The CDR3 contains 17 residues. Germline values: CDR1 SGHAT, CDR2 FQNNGV. The V gene end was trimmed by 3 bases and the J gene end by 1 base; junction bases not matched to a gene: 8. CDR3 DNA: TGTGCCAGCAGCTTGGAGAGCGGGGCCTTGAACACCGGGGAGCTGTTTTTT. Its protein product is CASSLESGALNTGELFF. Complete variable domain (other parts from reference TRBV11-2 and TRBJ2-2): EAGVAQSPRYKIIEKRQSVAFWCNPISGHATLYWYQQILGQGPKLLIQFQNNGVVDDSQLPKDRFSAERLKGVDSTLKIQPAKLEDSAVYLCASSLESGALNTGELFFGEGSRLTVL.

This clonotype was detected ten times or more. J is TRBJ2-5 and V is TRBV4-1; 16 bases align to TRBD2. This CDR3 has 20 amino acids. Trimming cost V 1 base and J 4 bases; bases outside gene matches: 12. Per germline, CDR1 MGHRA and CDR2 YSYEKL. DNA for the CDR3: TGCGCCAGCAGCCAAGCCAAGGGACTAGCGGGGGGGAACTCCAGAGAGACCCAGTACTTC. Protein sequence: CASSQAKGLAGGNSRETQYF.

This clonotype was observed a few times. This chain joins TRBV2 and TRBJ2-3; D ambiguous. Germline CDR1 SNHLY, CDR2 FYNNEI. The length of the CDR3 is 14 residues. Trimming shortened V by 8 bases and J by 5 bases, and 17 bases separated the two germline ends. CDR3 region: CASSDRNMVDTQYF. CDR3 coding DNA: TGTGCCAGCTCGGACCGAAACATGGTAGATACGCAGTATTTT.

In its sample, this clonotype was seen a few times. J is TRBJ2-3 and V is TRBV19; 8 bases agree with TRBD1. CDR3 length equals 17 residues. V was clipped by 4 bases and J by 4 bases; unmatched bases: 13. In germline, CDR1 is LNHDA, CDR2 SQIVND (reference sequence). This CDR3 reads CASSRGPTGDFSDTQYF. The CDR3 coding sequence is TGTGCCAGTAGTAGGGGACCGACAGGGGATTTTTCAGATACGCAGTATTTT.

This clonotype was picked up many times. The rearrangement uses TRBV4-3 and TRBJ2-7; the D gene could be TRBD1 or TRBD2 (6 bases each). The germline V and J ends were trimmed by 4 bases and 2 bases, with 12 bases remaining between them. Germline CDR1 LGHNA, CDR2 YSLEER. CDR3 length: 14 amino acids. In nucleotides, the CDR3 is TGCGCCAGCAGCCCGACGGAGGGGGCCTACGAGCAGTACTTC. Translated, it gives CASSPTEGAYEQYF.

This clonotype turned up a few times. V is TRBV4-2 and J is TRBJ2-1, with a tentative D call TRBD1 (6 bases). CDR1 is LGHNA, CDR2 YNFKEQ, per germline. CDR3 length equals 12 residues. Trimming took off 4 bases at V and 8 bases at J, with 9 bases between the two ends. The CDR3 DNA sequence: TGTGCCAGCAGCCTACAGGGCTATGAGCAGTTCTTC. Its translation: CASSLQGYEQFF.